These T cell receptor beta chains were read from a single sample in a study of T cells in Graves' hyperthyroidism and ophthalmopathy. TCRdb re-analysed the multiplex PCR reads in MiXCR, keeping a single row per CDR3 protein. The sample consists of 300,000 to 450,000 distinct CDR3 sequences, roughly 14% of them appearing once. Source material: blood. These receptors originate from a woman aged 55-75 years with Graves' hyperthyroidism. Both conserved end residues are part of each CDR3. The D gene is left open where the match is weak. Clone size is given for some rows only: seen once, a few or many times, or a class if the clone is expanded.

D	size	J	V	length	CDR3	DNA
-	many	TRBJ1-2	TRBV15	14	CATSREKGRTIGTF	TGTGCCACCAGCAGAGAAAAGGGTCGTACTATTGGCACCTTC
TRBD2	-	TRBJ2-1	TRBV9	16	CASRGISGRADNEQFF	TGTGCCAGCAGGGGGATCAGCGGGAGGGCCGATAATGAGCAGTTCTTC
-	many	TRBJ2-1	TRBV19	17	CASSITWGLGWHNEQFF	TGTGCCAGTAGTATAACGTGGGGGTTGGGATGGCACAATGAGCAGTTCTTC
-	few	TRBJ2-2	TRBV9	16	CASSVEGGINTGELFF	TGTGCCAGCAGCGTCGAAGGAGGGATTAACACCGGGGAGCTGTTTTTT
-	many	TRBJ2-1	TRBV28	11	CASTRGLAEFF	TGTGCCAGCACACGGGGGCTAGCGGAGTTCTTC
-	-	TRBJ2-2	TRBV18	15	CASSLQGGDTGELFF	TGTGCCAGCTCACTACAGGGTGGTGACACCGGGGAGCTGTTTTTT
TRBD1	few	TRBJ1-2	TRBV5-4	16	CASRSQADRGNYGYTF	TGTGCCAGCAGGTCGCAAGCGGACAGGGGCAACTATGGCTACACCTTC
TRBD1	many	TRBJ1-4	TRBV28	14	CASSARDRYEKLFF	TGTGCCAGCAGTGCCCGGGACAGATATGAAAAACTGTTTTTT
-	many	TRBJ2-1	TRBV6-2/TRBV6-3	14	CASLAEGTYNEQFF	TGTGCCAGCCTAGCGGAGGGGACATACAATGAGCAGTTCTTC
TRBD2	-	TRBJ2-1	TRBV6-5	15	CASSSTSASYNEQFF	TGTGCCAGCAGTTCGACTAGCGCGTCCTACAATGAGCAGTTCTTC
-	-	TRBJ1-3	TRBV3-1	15	CASSQGGQGMYTIYF	TGTGCCAGCAGCCAAGGCGGGCAGGGCATGTACACCATATATTTT
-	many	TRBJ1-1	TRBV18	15	CASSPPRGFSTEAFF	TGTGCCAGCTCACCCCCGAGGGGGTTCAGCACTGAAGCTTTCTTT
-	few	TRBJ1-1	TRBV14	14	CASSQVGGWTEAFF	TGTGCCAGCAGCCAAGTAGGGGGTTGGACTGAAGCTTTCTTT
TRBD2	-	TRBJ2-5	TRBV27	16	CASSLFLAGTQETQYF	TGTGCCAGCAGTTTGTTTCTAGCGGGAACCCAAGAGACCCAGTACTTC
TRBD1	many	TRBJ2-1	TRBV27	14	CASSSRTGRNEQFF	TGTGCCAGCAGTTCCCGGACAGGGAGGAATGAGCAGTTCTTC
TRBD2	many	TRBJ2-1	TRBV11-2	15	CANAPPLAGRNEQFF	TGTGCCAACGCCCCCCCACTAGCGGGAAGGAATGAGCAGTTCTTC
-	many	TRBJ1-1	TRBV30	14	CAWSVQRAITEAFF	TGTGCCTGGAGTGTACAAAGGGCCATCACTGAAGCTTTCTTT
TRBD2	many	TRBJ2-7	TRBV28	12	CAATSGTYEQYF	TGTGCGGCGACTAGCGGGACCTACGAGCAGTACTTC
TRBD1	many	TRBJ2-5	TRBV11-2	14	CASSARRGQETQYF	TGTGCCAGCAGCGCTCGAAGGGGGCAGGAGACCCAGTACTTC
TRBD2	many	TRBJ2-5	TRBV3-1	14	CASTEAGGTETQYF	TGTGCCAGCACGGAAGCGGGAGGGACCGAGACCCAGTACTTC
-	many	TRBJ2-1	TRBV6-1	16	CASSEEGNFLYNEQFF	TGTGCCAGCAGTGAAGAGGGGAACTTCCTCTACAATGAGCAGTTCTTC
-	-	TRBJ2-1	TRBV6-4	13	CASSDSHPGQQFF	TGTGCCAGCAGTGACTCTCACCCGGGCCAGCAGTTCTTC
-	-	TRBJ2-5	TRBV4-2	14	CASSQVGRSSAQYF	TGTGCCAGCAGCCAAGTCGGACGGTCTTCGGCCCAGTACTTC
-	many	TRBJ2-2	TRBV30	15	CAWRTGGVNTGELFF	TGTGCCTGGAGAACCGGTGGGGTGAACACCGGGGAGCTGTTTTTT
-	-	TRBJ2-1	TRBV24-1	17	CATSDFGRGKFYNEQFF	TGTGCCACCAGTGATTTTGGCAGGGGAAAATTCTACAATGAGCAGTTCTTC
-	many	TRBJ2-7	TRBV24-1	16	CATSDLSHRSSYEQYF	TGTGCCACCAGTGATTTATCACACAGGAGCTCCTACGAGCAGTACTTC
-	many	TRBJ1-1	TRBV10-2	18	CASSESDDWYRSNTEAFF	TGCGCCAGCAGTGAGTCGGACGATTGGTACCGATCAAACACTGAAGCTTTCTTT
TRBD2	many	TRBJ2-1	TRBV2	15	CASSEGLAGAHEQFF	TGTGCCAGCAGTGAGGGACTAGCGGGAGCGCATGAGCAGTTCTTC